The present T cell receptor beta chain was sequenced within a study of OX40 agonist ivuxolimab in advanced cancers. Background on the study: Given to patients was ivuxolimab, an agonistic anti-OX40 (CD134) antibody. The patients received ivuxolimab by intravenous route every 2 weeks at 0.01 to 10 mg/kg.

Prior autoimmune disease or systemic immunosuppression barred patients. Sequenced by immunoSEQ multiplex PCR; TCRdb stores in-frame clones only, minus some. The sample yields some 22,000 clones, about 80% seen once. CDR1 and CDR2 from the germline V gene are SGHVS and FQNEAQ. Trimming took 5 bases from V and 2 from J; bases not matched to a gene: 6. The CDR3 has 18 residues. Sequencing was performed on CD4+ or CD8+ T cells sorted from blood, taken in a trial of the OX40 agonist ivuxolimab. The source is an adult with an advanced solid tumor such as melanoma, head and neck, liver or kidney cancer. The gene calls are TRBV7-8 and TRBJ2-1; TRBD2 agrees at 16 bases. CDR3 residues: CASSPGLAGGSAYNEQFF. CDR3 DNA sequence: TGTGCCAGCAGCCCGGGACTAGCGGGAGGGTCCGCCTACAATGAGCAGTTCTTC.